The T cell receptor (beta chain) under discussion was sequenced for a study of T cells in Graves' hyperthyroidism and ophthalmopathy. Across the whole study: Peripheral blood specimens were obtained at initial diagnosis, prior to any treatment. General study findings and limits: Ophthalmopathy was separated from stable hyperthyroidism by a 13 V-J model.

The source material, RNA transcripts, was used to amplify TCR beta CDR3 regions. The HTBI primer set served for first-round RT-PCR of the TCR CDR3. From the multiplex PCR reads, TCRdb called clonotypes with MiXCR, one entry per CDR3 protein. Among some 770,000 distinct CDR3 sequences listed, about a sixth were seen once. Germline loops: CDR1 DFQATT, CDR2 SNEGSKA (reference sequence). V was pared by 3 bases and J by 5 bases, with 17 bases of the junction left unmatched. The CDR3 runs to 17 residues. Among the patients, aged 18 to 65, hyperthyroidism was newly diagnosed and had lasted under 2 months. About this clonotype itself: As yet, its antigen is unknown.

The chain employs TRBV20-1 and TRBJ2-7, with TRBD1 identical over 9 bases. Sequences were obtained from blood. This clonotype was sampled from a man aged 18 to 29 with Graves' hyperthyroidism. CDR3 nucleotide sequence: TGCAGTGCTAGCGGTCTCCTTGACAGGGGGGACATCCACGAGCAGTACTTC. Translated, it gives CSASGLLDRGDIHEQYF.